This T cell receptor beta chain was recovered during a study of blood T cell repertoires in COVID-19. Overall study: Italy, Spain and the United States were the sources of the convalescent and acute COVID-19 samples. Nucleic acid was either cDNA or gDNA, and it came from T cells, B-cell-depleted T cells, or PBMCs.

Trimming pared 5 bases from V and 3 bases from J, leaving 14 bases between. CDR3 size: 14 residues. Germline lookup yields CDR1 SGHRS and CDR2 YFSETQ. Original processing notes: For nucleated cells, counts were estimated from reference gene primer amplification. Produced via immunoSEQ multiplex PCR; TCRdb's table is partial and in-frame only. V, J and clone size were drawn from that table, and D and trimming were deduced from the DNA. The data show around 50,000 clones, over 70% seen once. The chain is built from TRBV5-1 and TRBJ1-1, with D perhaps TRBD1 (6 bases). Sequencing was done on a sample of peripheral blood. This receptor was identified in a man between 65 and 85 years old with acute or convalescent COVID-19. The CDR3 is CASRIQGGDTEAFF. Written as DNA, the CDR3 is TGCGCCAGCAGAATACAGGGCGGCGACACTGAAGCTTTCTTT.